This T cell receptor (beta chain) was recovered during a study of blood T cell repertoires in COVID-19. Across the whole study: Samples representing acute and convalescent COVID-19 were sourced from the United States, Italy and Spain.

Authors' analysis steps: Amplification with reference gene primers provided the estimates of nucleated cell counts. Produced via immunoSEQ multiplex PCR; TCRdb's table is partial and in-frame only. The V and J calls and clone size were taken over from that table, and D and trimming were inferred from the DNA. The sample carries more than 300,000 clones, about 90% recorded once. The CDR3 length is 14 residues. Trimming removed 5 bases at V and 7 bases at J, with 12 bases between. Looked up from germline, CDR1 is SNHLY and CDR2 is FYNNEI. Sequencing used PBMCs or T cells enriched from blood (not recorded which). The chain recombines TRBV2 with TRBJ1-6; D might be TRBD1 (6 bases). The receptor was derived from a woman in her 30s who had recovered from COVID-19. CDR3 nucleotide sequence: TGTGCCAGCAGTCCAGGGGTTGGGAATTCACCCCTCCACTTT. Amino acids: CASSPGVGNSPLHF.